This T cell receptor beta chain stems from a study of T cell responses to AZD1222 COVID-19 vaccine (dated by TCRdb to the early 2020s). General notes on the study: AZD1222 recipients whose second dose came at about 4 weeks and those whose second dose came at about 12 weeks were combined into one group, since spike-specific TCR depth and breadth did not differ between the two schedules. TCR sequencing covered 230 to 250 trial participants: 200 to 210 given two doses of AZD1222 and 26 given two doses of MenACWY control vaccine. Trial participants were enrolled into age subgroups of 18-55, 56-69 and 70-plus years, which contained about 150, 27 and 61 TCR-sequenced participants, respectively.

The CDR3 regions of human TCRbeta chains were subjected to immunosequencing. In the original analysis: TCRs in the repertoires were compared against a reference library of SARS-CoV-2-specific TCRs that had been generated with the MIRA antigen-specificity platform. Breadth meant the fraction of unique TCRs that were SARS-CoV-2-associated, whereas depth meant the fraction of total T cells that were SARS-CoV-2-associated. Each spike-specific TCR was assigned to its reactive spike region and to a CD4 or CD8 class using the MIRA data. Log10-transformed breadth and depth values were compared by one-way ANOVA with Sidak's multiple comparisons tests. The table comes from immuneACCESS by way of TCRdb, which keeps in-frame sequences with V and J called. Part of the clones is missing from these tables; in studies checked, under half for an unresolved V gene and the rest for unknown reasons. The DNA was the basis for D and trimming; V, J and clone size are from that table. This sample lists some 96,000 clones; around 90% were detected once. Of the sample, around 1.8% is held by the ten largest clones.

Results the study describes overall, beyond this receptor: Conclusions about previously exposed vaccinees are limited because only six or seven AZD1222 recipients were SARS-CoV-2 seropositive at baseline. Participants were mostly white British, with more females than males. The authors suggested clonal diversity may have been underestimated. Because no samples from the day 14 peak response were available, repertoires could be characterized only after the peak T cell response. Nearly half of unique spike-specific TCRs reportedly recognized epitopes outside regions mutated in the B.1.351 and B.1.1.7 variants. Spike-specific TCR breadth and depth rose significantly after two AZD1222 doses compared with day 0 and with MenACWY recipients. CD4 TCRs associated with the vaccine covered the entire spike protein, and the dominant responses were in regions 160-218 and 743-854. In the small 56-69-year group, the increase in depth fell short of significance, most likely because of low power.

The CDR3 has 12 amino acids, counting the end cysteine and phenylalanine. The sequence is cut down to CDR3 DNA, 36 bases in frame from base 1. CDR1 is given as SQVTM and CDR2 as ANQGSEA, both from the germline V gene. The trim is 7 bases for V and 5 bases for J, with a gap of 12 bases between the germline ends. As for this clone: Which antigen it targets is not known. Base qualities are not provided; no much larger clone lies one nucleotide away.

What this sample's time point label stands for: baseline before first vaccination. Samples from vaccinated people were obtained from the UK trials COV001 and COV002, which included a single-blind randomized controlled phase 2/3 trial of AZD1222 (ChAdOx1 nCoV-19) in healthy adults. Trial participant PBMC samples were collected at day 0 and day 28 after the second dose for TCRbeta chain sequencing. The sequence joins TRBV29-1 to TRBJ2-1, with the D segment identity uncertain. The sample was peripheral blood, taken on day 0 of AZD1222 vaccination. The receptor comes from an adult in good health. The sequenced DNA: TGCAGCGGAGTAGACGTGGACAATGAGCAGTTCTTC. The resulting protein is CSGVDVDNEQFF.